This T cell receptor beta chain is from a study of blood T cell repertoires in COVID-19 (dated by TCRdb to the early 2020s). In the study overall: Samples from collaborators originated in the United States, Italy and Spain and spanned both the acute and convalescent phases of COVID-19. The material from the prospective study consisted of cDNA or gDNA derived from T cells, B-cell-depleted T cells, or PBMCs. The dataset comprised deeply sampled blood TCRbeta repertoires from subjects exposed to, actively infected with, or recovered from COVID-19. The repertoires were released in a freely available public database meant as a resource for research on the immune response to SARS-CoV-2. Samples came from the ongoing ImmuneRACE study (first 160 participants) plus 1,254 subjects from 6 global collaborators. The sample metadata nearly always contained a de-identified subject ID, COVID-19 status, age in years and sex. Where available, HLA class I and class II types were taken from metadata supplied by the sample provider and were not determined by assay-based typing.

With regard to this clone: Its antigen has not been determined. Base qualities were left out, and no much larger clone turns up one base away.

TCRbeta CDR3 regions were amplified from genomic DNA using the immunoSEQ Assay, a bias-controlled multiplex PCR. Concerning the study's data processing: The number of nucleated cells in each sample was estimated from the amplification of reference gene primers within the assay. To quantify the absolute abundance of each unique TCRbeta CDR3 rearrangement, sequence reads were collapsed and filtered. For each sample, productive Simpson clonality was calculated as the square root of Simpson's diversity index over productive rearrangements. Not all clones reach the TCRdb copy of this immuneACCESS table, which keeps in-frame sequences only. Checked studies attribute under half of the gap to unresolved V genes and leave the rest unexplained. That table supplies the V and J calls and clone size; D and trimming were determined from the DNA. The sample yields 250,000 to 350,000 clones; approximately 90% were counted once. The ten largest clones take up 5.5% to 6% of the sample.

The CDR3 numbers 18 residues from cysteine through phenylalanine. CDR3 DNA is the only sequence kept; it has 54 bases, read in frame from the first base. From V the trimming removes 3 bases and from J it removes 4 bases, while the gene matches leave 16 bases of the junction unaccounted for. Reading the germline V gene gives CDR1 SGHTA and CDR2 FQGNSA. On the study overall, not on this receptor specifically: How much clinical and demographic metadata was included differed by source and by participant, and the metadata was provided uncurated.

Enrolling through a virtual design, the prospective study's participants ranged in age from about 18 to 89 years and lived across 24 United States geographic areas. In the prospective study, participants were assigned to cohorts based on the clinical history participants reported in a screening survey and a study questionnaire. ImmuneRACE Cohort 3 recovered participants were defined by two consecutive negative NP/OP PCR tests, healthcare professional clearance, or symptom resolution. Mobile phlebotomists in the prospective study collected whole blood, serum and a nasopharyngeal or oropharyngeal swab from every participant. Over an approximately 2-month period, participants in the prospective study had the option of providing additional blood draws and questionnaires. Before DNA extraction, blood samples from the prospective study were shipped at room temperature or frozen.

The sequence links TRBV7-2 to TRBJ2-7; 9 central bases correspond to TRBD2. The specimen was PBMCs or T cells enriched from blood (not recorded which). The TCR comes from a woman in her thirties who had recovered from COVID-19. The DNA is TGTGCCAGCAGCTTGAGTTTGCGTGTTGGCGGGGGGGGGTACGAGCAGTACTTC. Translated, it reads CASSLSLRVGGGGYEQYF.